This paragraph reports one T cell receptor (beta chain). The time point here: newly diagnosed GD, antithyroid drugs for less than 3 months. Extracted PBMC RNA gave rise to the TCR library. The record originates from a study of regulatory T cells in long-lasting Graves disease. With iRepertoire HTBI primers and Arm-PCR of CDR3 regions, TCR beta libraries were built. Via MiXCR, TCRdb re-called the multiplex PCR reads, giving one row per CDR3 protein. Of fewer than 550,000 distinct CDR3 sequences listed, about 16% are singletons. The V gene's germline CDR1 is SQVTM and CDR2 ANQGSEA. J was trimmed by 5 bases and V by 7 bases; bases with no gene match: 12. There are 14 residues in the CDR3. In addition, the sample was reused for a study of T cells in Graves' hyperthyroidism and ophthalmopathy.

The chain links TRBV29-1 to TRBJ2-5; 8 bases match TRBD2. The specimen was peripheral blood mononuclear cells (PBMCs), collected at new diagnosis, from a patient treated with antithyroid drugs. This TCR was sampled from a woman aged 35-60 years with Graves disease. The CDR3 sequence is CSAGGTGGGETQYF. The CDR3 coding sequence is TGCAGCGCGGGAGGGACGGGCGGAGGGGAGACCCAGTACTTC.